The clone carrying this T cell receptor beta chain has just a few counts. What it recognizes is unknown. The data were taken from a study of cytomegalovirus exposure and HLA in healthy donors. General study results and limits: One later analysis reportedly identified an Asian-associated ancestry cluster that showed fewer N-insertions than the roughly 640-donor mean. A later analysis showed TCR association rates differing by HLA locus, peaking at DRB1 and lowest at HLA-C.

PCR was performed using 60 Vbeta and 13 Jbeta primers. The assay was immunoSEQ multiplex PCR, and TCRdb's table has in-frame clones only and misses some. Among 110,000 or so clones listed, 65% to 85% were seen once. CDR3 size: 11 residues. The V gene end was trimmed by 5 bases and the J gene end by 10 bases; junction bases not matched to a gene: 6. Germline-derived CDR1 and CDR2 are DFQATT and SNEGSKA (reference sequence). This receptor was taken from a man between 18 and 35 years old in good health and CMV-seronegative. The sample was PBMCs. V usage is TRBV20-1 and J usage is TRBJ2-3; 7 positions agree with TRBD2. CDR3 sequence: CSAFSAGAQYF. As DNA, the CDR3 is TGCAGTGCTTTCTCCGCGGGGGCGCAGTATTTT.